The present entry profiles one T cell receptor beta chain with its context. This clonotype was seen many times. The specificity of this receptor is unknown. Base-call qualities are not available, and no considerably larger clone is one nucleotide away. The sample belongs to a study of regulatory T cells in long-lasting Graves disease (dated by TCRdb to the early 2020s). For context, the study as a whole: Patients with newly diagnosed Graves' disease had been on antithyroid drugs for under 3 months. A total of roughly 35 samples underwent TCR sequencing: approximately 13 from persistent and about 20 from newly diagnosed Graves' disease patients. The study took place in China and was registered as a clinical trial. This study used TCR sequencing and RNA sequencing of peripheral blood to compare persistent Graves' disease patients against newly diagnosed Graves' disease patients.

Broader findings and caveats from the paper: Only peripheral blood was studied, because thyroid tissue, the primary lesion, was inaccessible. Persistent disease showed preferential use of TRBV28, TRBJ1-2 and TRBJ2-5, whereas newly diagnosed disease favored TRBV20-1 and TRBJ2-1. Compared with newly diagnosed patients, patients with persistent Graves' disease had lower TCR Shannon entropy and fewer highly expanded clones, which suggests clonal expansion. The authors noted that the small sample size was a limitation that may lower accuracy. Sequencing and analysis were limited to the TCR beta chain. A larger number of public clonotypes was shared among persistent patients (under 3,000) than among newly diagnosed patients (around 970).

The library was generated by multiplex PCR. Reads for this sample came from an Illumina HiSeq 4000. TCR beta libraries were built with iRepertoire HTBI primers and Arm-PCR amplification of CDR3 regions. Gel purification was performed on PCR products prior to sequencing. As for the authors' bioinformatics: Gene usage analysis of CDR3 amino acid clonotypes relied on the approximately 60 TRBV and about 15 TRBJ segments identified across samples. COPE and FqMerger were used to merge filtered high-quality paired reads into contigs. BLAST was used to align contigs to IMGT TRBV, TRBD and TRBJ reference genes, and CDR3 was defined according to IMGT. Any clonotype with a frequency above 0.1% was counted as a highly expanded clone. Shannon entropy was used to measure repertoire diversity, and the Gini coefficient was used to measure V-J evenness. Clonotypes shared by more than one individual were considered public. The public reads were reanalyzed by TCRdb: fastp trimming at Q25, MiXCR alignment, in-frame beta chains only. Each entry is one CDR3 protein sequence, shown with its most common DNA and genes. In this record, the V and J calls reflect TCRdb's handling and not the investigators' own analysis. The sample profile shows roughly 500,000 distinct CDR3 sequences; approximately 15% of them were found once. The ten largest account for 10% of the sample.

The germline V and J ends show losses of 7 bases and 4 bases respectively, and no gene match explains 6 bases of the junction. Taken from cysteine to phenylalanine, the CDR3 has 13 residues. Left in the record is the CDR3 DNA by itself, 39 bases read in frame from the first base. From a lookup of the germline V gene, CDR1 and CDR2 are SNHLY and FYNNEI. The label giving this sample's time point can be read as: newly diagnosed GD, antithyroid drugs for less than 3 months. For both TCR sequencing and RNA sequencing, RNA was extracted from PBMCs in TRIzol. The diagnosis of Graves' disease followed American Thyroid Association guidelines. Patients were recruited from an endocrinology department in Xi'an, China. Each patient gave approximately 9 milliliters of peripheral blood, collected in an EDTA anticoagulant tube. PBMCs were isolated by Ficoll Paque Plus density gradient separation without further T cell sorting. RNA quality was checked with an Agilent 2100 Bioanalyzer and agarose gel, and concentration with a NanoDrop 2000.

A further study also used this sample, focusing on T cells in Graves' hyperthyroidism and ophthalmopathy. As noted in the second study: Stable Graves' hyperthyroidism was defined as the absence of progression to ophthalmopathy over 18 months of follow-up. The hyperthyroidism patients were between 18 and 65 years old and newly diagnosed, with a disease duration of less than 2 months. Any patient with an uncontrolled infection, another autoimmune disease, pregnancy or lactation was excluded. Diagnoses relied on clinical symptoms, serum thyroxine and TRAb, thyroid ultrasound and orbital computed tomography. The first round of RT-PCR for the TCR CDR3 was performed with the HTBI primer set and the Qiagen OneStep RT-PCR kit. Most expanded thyroid clonotypes (frequency above 0.001) were also found in blood, which suggests that blood repertoires may mirror thyroid immune responses. In cross-validation, a model built on a 13 V-J signature told ophthalmopathy apart from stable hyperthyroidism with 85% to 90% sensitivity and around 81% specificity, and in testing the same model reached 80%/75%. During validation, the model predicted progression to ophthalmopathy a median of around six months ahead of onset, with approximately 70% sensitivity and about 75% specificity. To identify TCR V-J signatures that set the groups apart, the researchers used a discovery cohort of 100 patients, made up of around 42 with Graves' ophthalmopathy and some 56 with stable Graves' hyperthyroidism. Prospective prediction of ophthalmopathy was tested in an independent validation cohort consisting of 18 hyperthyroidism patients and about 17 patients who later progressed to ophthalmopathy. The roughly 100 discovery patients were divided at random into training and test sets in a 7:3 ratio. In about 6 Graves' hyperthyroidism patients, the study also compared T-cell repertoires from thyroid tissue with T-cell repertoires from blood. After blood sampling, hyperthyroidism patients were treated with methimazole at a starting dose of 30 mg daily, and ophthalmopathy patients were treated with high-dose intravenous methylprednisolone. A second multiplex PCR round built the libraries, followed by size selection and purification. Sequencing of the libraries was done on an Illumina HiSeq2000 using paired-end 100 bp reads. Raw data were processed with SOAPnuke, discarding reads with adapters, uncalled bases, mean Phred below 15, or no exact constant-primer or identifier match. COPE v1.2.5 was used to merge the high-quality paired reads, and each unique nucleotide sequence was defined as a clonotype. Clonotypes were aligned to IMGT TRBV, TRBD and TRBJ reference segments using MiTCR v1.1. Only V-J combinations with frequency above 0.0001, covering about 99% of repertoires, were analysed. A TCS score was defined as the ratio between F50 (clonal expansion) and ExV (chaos), using BLOSUM62-based TCRdist between CDR3 peptides within each V-J. Welch's t-statistics and random forest reduced around 510 V-J features to 10 to 15, which were used in a naive Bayes classifier (R e1071). Sample size was not statistically predetermined, and blinding of investigators to group allocation was not performed. The paper describes TCR Vbeta CDR3 sequencing of some 130 peripheral blood samples, made up of about 41 ophthalmopathy patients, around 78 hyperthyroidism patients and 17 progressor patients.

The chain uses TRBV2 and TRBJ2-7; 8 central nucleotides agree with TRBD2. Source: peripheral blood mononuclear cells (PBMCs), taken at new diagnosis, from a patient treated with antithyroid drugs. The sequence came from a man under 40 with Graves disease. Donor details come from another sample of the same person, matched by shared clones. The DNA sequence is as follows: TGTGCCAGCAACGGACGGGAGGGGTACGAGCAGTACTTC. Translated, this is CASNGREGYEQYF.